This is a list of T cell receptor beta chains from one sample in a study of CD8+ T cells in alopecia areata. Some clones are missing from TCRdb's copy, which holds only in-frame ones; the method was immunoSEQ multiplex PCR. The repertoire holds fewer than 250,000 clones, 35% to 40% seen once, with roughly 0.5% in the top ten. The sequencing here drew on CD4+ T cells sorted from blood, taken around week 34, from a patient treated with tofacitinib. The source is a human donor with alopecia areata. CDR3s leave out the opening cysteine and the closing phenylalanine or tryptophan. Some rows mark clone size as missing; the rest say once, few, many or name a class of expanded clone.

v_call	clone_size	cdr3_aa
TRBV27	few	ASKVLF
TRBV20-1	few	SATGTDTQY
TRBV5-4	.	ASSLEEGEMVYGYT
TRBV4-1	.	ASSPPLVVGKQF
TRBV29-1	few	SVEVGTGVYGYT
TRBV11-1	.	ASSMDRFSSNTGELF
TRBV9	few	ASSVGHINEKLF
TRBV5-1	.	ASSNLADRRAEY
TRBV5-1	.	ASSRRDTAYEQY
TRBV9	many	ASSERTSGSSYNEQF
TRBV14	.	ASSPQLAGGFEQY
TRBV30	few	AWSVGGTGGLNTQY
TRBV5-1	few	ASSRGTVGNEQF
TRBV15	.	ATSRGTGVQPQH
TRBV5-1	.	ASSSTGNPHKGEKLF
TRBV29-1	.	SVVSSHSYEQY
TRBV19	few	ASSPQAYNEQF
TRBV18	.	ASVPGTDYSEQY
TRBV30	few	AWSPGPYTDTQY
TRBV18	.	ASSADRYEQY
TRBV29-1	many	SVVHLQGYGYT
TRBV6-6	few	ASSRYTEAF
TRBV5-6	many	ASSSQGQGVSEQF
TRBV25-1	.	ASSGGQGYEQY
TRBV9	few	ASSYGLMSTDTQY
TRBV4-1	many	ASSQPKAGGAGGANVLT
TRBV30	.	ALKRGSADEQF
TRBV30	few	AWTGKLDEQY
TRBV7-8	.	ASSPRTSPANLKQF
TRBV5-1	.	ASSWVGGDNEQF
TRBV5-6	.	ASSLPGQYGYT
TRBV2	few	ASNLQGAPYEQY
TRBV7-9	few	ASSPGPGRDSPLH
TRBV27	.	ASMAGGASYEQY
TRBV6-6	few	ASRSTHRDGETQY
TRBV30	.	AWKPPQGKSSYNSPLH
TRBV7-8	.	ASSGGVGGNQPQH
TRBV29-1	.	SVLPQGALQETQY
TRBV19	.	ASSIGGQPQH
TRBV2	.	ASSIQGWEQF
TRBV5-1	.	ASSFPRGDLTYEQY
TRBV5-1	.	ASSQVDRGTDTQY
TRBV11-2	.	ASSLWARDSTDTQY
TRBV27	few	ASRQQGGTYEQY
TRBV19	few	ASSFPTGPQH
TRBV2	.	ASSAGRGGYGYT
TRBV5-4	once	ASSLPGLASGELF
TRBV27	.	ASSTTSHLNQPQH
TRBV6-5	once	ASRGLAAGGETQY
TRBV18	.	ASSPRGGMETQY
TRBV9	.	ASSAVSGANVLT
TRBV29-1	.	SVGGGSPYEQY